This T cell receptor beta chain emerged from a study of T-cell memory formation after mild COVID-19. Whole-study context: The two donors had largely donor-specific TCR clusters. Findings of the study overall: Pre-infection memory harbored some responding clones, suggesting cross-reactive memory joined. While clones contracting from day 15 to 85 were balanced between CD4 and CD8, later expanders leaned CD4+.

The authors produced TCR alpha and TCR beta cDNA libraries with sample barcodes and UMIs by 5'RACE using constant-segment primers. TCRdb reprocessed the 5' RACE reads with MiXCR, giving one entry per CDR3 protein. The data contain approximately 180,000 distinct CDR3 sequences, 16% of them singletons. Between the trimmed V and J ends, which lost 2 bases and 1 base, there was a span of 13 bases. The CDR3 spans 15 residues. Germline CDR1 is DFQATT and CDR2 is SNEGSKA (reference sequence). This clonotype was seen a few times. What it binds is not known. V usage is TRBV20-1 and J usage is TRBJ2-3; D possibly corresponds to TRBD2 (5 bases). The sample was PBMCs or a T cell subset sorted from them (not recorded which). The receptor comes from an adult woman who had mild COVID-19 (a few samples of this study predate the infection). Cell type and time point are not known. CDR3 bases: TGCAGTGCTAGATCCGGGATTTGGGGCACAGATACGCAGTATTTT. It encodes CSARSGIWGTDTQYF.